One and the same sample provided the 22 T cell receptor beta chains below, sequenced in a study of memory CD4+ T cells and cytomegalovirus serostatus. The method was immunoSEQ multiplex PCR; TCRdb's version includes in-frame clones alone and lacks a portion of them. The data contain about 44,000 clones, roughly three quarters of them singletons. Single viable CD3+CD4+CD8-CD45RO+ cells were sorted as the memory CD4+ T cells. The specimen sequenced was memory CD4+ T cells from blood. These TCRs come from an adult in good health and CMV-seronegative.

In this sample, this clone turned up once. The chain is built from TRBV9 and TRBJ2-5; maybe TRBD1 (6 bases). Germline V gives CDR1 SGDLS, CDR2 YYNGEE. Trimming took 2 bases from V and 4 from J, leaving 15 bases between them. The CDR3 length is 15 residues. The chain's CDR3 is CASSVAPGTRETQYF. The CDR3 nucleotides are TGTGCCAGCAGCGTCGCACCCGGGACACGAGAGACCCAGTACTTC. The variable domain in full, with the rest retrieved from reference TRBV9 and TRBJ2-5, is DSGVTQTPKHLITATGQRVTLRCSPRSGDLSVYWYQQSLDQGLQFLIQYYNGEERAKGNILERFSAQQFPDLHSELNLSSLELGDSALYFCASSVAPGTRETQYFGPGTRLLVL.

CDR3 residues: CASSFQGAAPYEQYF. The CDR3 DNA follows: TGTGCCAGCAGCTTTCAGGGGGCGGCCCCCTACGAGCAGTACTTC. The rearrangement joins TRBV5-6 to TRBJ2-7; TRBD1 matches at 8 bases. CDR3 length: 15 residues. V lost 2 bases, J lost 2 bases, and 6 bases stayed unmatched. Germline assignment: CDR1 SGHDT and CDR2 YYEEEE.

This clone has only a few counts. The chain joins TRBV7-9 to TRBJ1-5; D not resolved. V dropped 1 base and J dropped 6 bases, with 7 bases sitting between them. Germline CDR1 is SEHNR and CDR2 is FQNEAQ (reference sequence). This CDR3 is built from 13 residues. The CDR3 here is CASSLGGGQPQHF. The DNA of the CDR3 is TGTGCCAGCAGCTTAGGAGGTGGTCAGCCCCAGCATTTT.

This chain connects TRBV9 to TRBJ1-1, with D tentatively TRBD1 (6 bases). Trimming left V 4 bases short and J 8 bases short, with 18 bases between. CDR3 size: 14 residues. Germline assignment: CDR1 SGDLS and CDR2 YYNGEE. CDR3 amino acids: CASSPRTGQREAFF. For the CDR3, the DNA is TGTGCCAGCAGCCCCCGAACCGGACAGAGAGAAGCTTTCTTT.

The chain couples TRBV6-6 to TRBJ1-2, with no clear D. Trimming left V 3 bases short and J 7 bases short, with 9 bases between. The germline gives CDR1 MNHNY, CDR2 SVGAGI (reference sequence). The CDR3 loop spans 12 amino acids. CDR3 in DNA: TGTGCCAGCAGTTATGAGGTTACTGGCTACACCTTC. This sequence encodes CASSYEVTGYTF.

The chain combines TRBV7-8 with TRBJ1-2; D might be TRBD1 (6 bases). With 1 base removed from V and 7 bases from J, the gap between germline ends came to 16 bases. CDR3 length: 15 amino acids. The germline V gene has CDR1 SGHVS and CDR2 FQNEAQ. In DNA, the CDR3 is TGTGCCAGCAGCTTAGGTGGGGCAGGGGCTGTTGGCTACACCTTC. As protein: CASSLGGAGAVGYTF.

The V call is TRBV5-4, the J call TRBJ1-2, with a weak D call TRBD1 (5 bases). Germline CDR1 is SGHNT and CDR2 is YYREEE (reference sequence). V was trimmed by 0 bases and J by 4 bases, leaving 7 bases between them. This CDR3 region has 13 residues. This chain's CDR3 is CASSLEGPYGYTF. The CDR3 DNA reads TGTGCCAGCAGCTTGGAGGGACCCTATGGCTACACCTTC.

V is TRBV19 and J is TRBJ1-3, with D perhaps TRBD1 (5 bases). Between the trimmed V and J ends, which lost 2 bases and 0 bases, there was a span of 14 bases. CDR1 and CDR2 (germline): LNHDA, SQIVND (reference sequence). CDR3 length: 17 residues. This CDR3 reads CASSILVDSPSGNTIYF. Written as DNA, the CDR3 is TGTGCCAGTAGTATACTAGTCGACAGCCCCTCTGGAAACACCATATATTTT.

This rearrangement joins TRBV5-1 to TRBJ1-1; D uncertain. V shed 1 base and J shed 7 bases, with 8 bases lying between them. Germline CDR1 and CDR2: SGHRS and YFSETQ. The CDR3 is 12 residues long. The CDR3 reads CASSLQGFEAFF. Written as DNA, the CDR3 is TGCGCCAGCAGCTTGCAAGGCTTTGAAGCTTTCTTT.

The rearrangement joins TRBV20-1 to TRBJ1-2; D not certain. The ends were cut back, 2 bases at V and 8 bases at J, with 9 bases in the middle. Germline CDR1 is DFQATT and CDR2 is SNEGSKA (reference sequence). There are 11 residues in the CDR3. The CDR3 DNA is TGCAGTGCTAGATTCTCCAGGGGCTACACCTTC. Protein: CSARFSRGYTF.

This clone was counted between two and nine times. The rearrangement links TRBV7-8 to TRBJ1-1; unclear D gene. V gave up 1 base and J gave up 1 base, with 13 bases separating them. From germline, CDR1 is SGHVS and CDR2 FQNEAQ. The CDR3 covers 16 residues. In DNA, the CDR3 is TGTGCCAGCAGCTTAGTAGCCGGCGCCCCGAACACTGAAGCTTTCTTT. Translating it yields CASSLVAGAPNTEAFF.

CDR3 DNA sequence: TGCAGCGCCGGACGGGGGGCTAGCTACGAGCAGTACTTC. Encoded protein: CSAGRGASYEQYF. V is TRBV29-1 and J is TRBJ2-7, with D perhaps matching TRBD2 (7 bases). CDR3 length: 13 amino acids. CDR1 and CDR2 (germline): SQVTM, ANQGSEA. Trimming pared 7 bases from V and 3 bases from J, leaving 16 bases between.

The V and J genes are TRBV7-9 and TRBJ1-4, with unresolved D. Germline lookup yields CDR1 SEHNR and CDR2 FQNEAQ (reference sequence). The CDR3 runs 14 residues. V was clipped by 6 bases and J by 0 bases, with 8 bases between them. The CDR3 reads CASSDIATNEKLFF. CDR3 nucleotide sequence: TGTGCCAGCAGTGACATTGCAACTAATGAAAAACTGTTTTTT.

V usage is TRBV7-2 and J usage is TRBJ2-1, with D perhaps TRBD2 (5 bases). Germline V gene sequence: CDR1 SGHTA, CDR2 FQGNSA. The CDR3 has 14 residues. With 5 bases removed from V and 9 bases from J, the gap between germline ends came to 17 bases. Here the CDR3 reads CASSPRPASTEQFF. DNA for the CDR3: TGTGCCAGCAGCCCCCGCCCAGCTAGCACTGAGCAGTTCTTC.

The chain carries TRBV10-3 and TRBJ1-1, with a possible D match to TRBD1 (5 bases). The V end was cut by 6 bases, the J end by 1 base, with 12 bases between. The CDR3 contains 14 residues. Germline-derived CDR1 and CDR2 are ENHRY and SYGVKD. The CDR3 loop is CAIRAQGTNTEAFF. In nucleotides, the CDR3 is TGTGCCATCAGGGCTCAGGGAACGAACACTGAAGCTTTCTTT.

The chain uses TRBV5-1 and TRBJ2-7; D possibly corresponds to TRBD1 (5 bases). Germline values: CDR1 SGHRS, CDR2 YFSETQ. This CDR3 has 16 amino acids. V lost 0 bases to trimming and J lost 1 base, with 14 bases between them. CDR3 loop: CASSLALHQGSYEQYF. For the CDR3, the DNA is TGCGCCAGCAGCTTGGCCCTGCACCAGGGATCCTACGAGCAGTACTTC.

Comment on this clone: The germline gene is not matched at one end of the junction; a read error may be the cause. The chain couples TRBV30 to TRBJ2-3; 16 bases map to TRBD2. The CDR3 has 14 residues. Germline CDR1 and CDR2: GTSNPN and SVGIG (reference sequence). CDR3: CAWNSGTSGRAPDF. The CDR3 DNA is TGTGCCTGGAACTCGGGGACTAGCGGGAGGGCCCCGGATTTT.

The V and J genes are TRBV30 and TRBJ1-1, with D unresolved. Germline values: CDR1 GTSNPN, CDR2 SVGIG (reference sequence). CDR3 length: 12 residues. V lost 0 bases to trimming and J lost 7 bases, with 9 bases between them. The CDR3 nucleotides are TGTGCCTGGAGTGTCAGGCAGCTTGAAGCTTTCTTT. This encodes CAWSVRQLEAFF.

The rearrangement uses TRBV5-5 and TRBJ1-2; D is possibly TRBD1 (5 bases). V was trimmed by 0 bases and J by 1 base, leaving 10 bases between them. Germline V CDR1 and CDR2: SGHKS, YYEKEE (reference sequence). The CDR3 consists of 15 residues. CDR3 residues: CASSLAGTVNYGYTF. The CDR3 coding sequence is TGTGCCAGCAGCTTGGCCGGGACGGTTAACTATGGCTACACCTTC.

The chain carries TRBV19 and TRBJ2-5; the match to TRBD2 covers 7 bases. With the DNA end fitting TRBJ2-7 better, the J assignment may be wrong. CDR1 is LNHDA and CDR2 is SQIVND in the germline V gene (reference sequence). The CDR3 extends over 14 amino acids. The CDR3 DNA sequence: TGTGCCAGTAGTATCTGGCGGGGGAGTTACGAGCAGTACTTC. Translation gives CASSIWRGSYEQYF.

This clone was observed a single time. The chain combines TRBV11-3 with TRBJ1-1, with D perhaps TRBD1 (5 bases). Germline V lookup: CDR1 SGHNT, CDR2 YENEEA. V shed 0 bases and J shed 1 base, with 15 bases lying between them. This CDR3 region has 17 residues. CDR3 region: CASSLDSGDPANTEAFF. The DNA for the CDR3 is TGTGCCAGCAGCTTAGATAGCGGGGACCCCGCGAACACTGAAGCTTTCTTT.

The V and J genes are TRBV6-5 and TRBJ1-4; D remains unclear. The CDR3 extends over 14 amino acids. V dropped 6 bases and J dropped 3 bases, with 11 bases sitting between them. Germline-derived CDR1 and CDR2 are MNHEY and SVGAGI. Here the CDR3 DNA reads TGTGCCAGCAGCCCAGGTTACCCTAATGAAAAACTGTTTTTT. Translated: CASSPGYPNEKLFF.